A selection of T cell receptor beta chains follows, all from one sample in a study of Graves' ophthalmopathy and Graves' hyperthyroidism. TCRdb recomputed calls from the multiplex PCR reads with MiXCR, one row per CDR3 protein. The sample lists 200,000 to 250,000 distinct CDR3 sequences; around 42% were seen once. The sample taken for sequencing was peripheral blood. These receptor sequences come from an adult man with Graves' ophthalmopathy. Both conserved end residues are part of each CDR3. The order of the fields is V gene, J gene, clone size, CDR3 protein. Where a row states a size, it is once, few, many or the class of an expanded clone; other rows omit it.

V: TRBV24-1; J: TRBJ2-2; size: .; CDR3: CATSDPSTGNTGELFF
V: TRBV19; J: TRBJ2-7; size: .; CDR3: CASSITPGSYEQYF
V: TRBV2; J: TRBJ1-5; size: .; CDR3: CASSGTGGDQPQHF
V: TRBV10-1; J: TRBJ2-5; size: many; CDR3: CATSTGVGETQYF
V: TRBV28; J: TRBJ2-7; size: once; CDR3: CASEGGAYEQYF
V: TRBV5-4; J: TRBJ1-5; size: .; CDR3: CASSPGQGRNQPQHF
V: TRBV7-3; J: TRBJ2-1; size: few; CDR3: CASSLTGGNEQFF
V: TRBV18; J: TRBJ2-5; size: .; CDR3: CASSRDKQETQYF
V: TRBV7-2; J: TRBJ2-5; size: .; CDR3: CASSQGIIKRGGQETQYF
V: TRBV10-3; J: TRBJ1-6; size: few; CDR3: CAIRRTGDNSPLHF
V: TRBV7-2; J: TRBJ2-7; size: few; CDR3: CASSLAPTSSYEQYF
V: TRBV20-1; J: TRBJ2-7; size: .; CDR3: CSARDSLSYEQYF
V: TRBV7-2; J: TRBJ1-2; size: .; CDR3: CASSTYRQGNYGYTF
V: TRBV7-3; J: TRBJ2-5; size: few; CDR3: CASSRDILGAQYF
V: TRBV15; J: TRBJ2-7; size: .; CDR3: CATAGQGTYEQYF
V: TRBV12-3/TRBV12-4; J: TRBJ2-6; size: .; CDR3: CASSLHSGANVLTF
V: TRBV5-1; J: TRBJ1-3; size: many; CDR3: CASSLDGSSGNTIYF
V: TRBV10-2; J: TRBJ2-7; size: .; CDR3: CASSVGTSGRSYEQYF
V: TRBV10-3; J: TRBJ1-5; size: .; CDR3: CASSYRSGRHQPQHF
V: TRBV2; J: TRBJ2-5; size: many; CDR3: CASSLDRATQYF
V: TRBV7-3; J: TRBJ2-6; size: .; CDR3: CASSLTGQGASGANVLTF
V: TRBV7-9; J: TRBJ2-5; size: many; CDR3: CASSTGVQETQYF
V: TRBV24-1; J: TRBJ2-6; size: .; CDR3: CAVATGGRAAGANVLTF
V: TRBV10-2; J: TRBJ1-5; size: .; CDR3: CATGARVTGVTDQPQHF
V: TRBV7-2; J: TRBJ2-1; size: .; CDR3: CASSSLAEEQFF
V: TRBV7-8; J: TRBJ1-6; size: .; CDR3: CASIGEYDSPLHF
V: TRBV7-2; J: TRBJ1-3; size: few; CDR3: CASSLGTGDKSNTIYF
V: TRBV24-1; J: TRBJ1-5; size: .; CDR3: CATSNFSGHQPQHF
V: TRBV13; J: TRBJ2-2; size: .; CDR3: CASSSPMTLGELFF
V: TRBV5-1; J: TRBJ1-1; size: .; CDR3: CASTLGQGFSGTEAFF
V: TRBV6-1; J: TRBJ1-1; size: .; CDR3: CASSVVNTGAFF
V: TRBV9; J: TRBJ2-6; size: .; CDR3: CASGRFSGANVLTF